This T cell receptor beta chain was captured by sequencing in a study of blood T cell repertoires in COVID-19. Study information: The origin of the acute and convalescent COVID-19 samples was the United States, Italy and Spain. The cDNA or gDNA used as material had been derived from T cells, B-cell-depleted T cells, or PBMCs.

Germline CDR1 and CDR2: SQVTM and ANQGSEA. V was clipped by 6 bases and J by 1 base, with 18 bases between them. There are 15 residues in the CDR3. How the authors handled the data: Estimated nucleated cell counts came from reference gene primer amplification. TCRdb's table, derived via immunoSEQ multiplex PCR, lists solely in-frame clones and lacks some. D and trimming were read from the DNA, whereas the V and J calls and clone size are those reported in that table. The sample has fewer than 200,000 clones, 87% seen once. Sample: peripheral blood. The TCR sequence derives from a man between 60 and 70 years old with active or convalescent COVID-19. J is TRBJ1-1 and V is TRBV29-1; D is unclear. As DNA, the CDR3 is TGCAGCGTCCTTGGAGGGCGGGGAACGAACACTGAAGCTTTCTTT. Translated: CSVLGGRGTNTEAFF.